This T cell receptor beta chain was recorded in a study of cytomegalovirus exposure and HLA in healthy donors. As concerns this clone: Antigen unknown.

Findings of the study overall: A later analysis found first-cohort TCR clusters tended to co-occur in the 130 or so validation repertoires. Most TCR sequences showed up rarely, but some public TCRs showed up in many donors.

Germline assignment: CDR1 SGHRS and CDR2 YFSETQ. CDR3 length: 16 amino acids. V gave up 0 bases and J gave up 1 base, with 11 bases separating them. Libraries were prepared by immunoSEQ multiplex PCR; TCRdb keeps only in-frame clonotypes and omits some of them. The table records around 240,000 clones, nearly 90% of them present only once. Sequenced: PBMCs. V is TRBV5-1 and J is TRBJ2-1, with a weak D call TRBD2 (6 bases). This sequence originates from a woman between 18 and 29 years old in good health and CMV-seronegative. CDR3 coding DNA: TGCGCCAGCAGCTTGGGTTGGCGGGGATCCTACAATGAGCAGTTCTTC. This sequence encodes CASSLGWRGSYNEQFF. The full variable domain, in which reference TRBV5-1 and TRBJ2-1 provide the parts outside the CDR3, is KAGVTQTPRYLIKTRGQQVTLSCSPISGHRSVSWYQQTPGQGLQFLFEYFSETQRNKGNFPGRFSGRQFSNSRSEMNVSTLELGDSALYLCASSLGWRGSYNEQFFGPGTRLTVL.